This T cell receptor (beta chain) emerged from a study of patients and donors after allogeneic stem cell transplantation (dated by TCRdb to the early 2020s). This clonotype has only a few counts. Its antigen is not yet known. Base qualities are not recorded, but no much larger clone differs from it by a single base. The library was built by means of RT-PCR. Instrument on record: NextSeq 550. TCRdb itself trimmed the public reads at Q25 with fastp, ran MiXCR and retained productive beta chains. CDR3 protein sequences are deduplicated, and each keeps its most common genes and DNA. This sample has around 240,000 distinct CDR3 sequences in its table, and roughly 13% of those were observed once. Clones ranked in the top ten supply approximately 10% of the sample. Material: blood, either unsorted or a sorted T cell fraction (not recorded which). The source of this sequence is a human donor who was either an allogeneic HSCT recipient or a stem cell or donor lymphocyte infusion donor (not recorded which). It is not recorded whose cells these are; they may come from a transplant donor.

The sequenced DNA: TGCAGTGCTACAAGGGCAGGGGCCACTGAAGCTTTCTTT. Its product reads: CSATRAGATEAFF. This chain joins TRBV20-1 to TRBJ1-1; matching of 6 bases hints at TRBD1 as the D gene. V sheds 4 bases and J sheds 4 bases, leaving 13 bases between their ends. CDR1 DFQATT and CDR2 SNEGSKA were looked up in the germline V gene (reference sequence). The CDR3 contains 13 residues, cysteine and phenylalanine counted. The sequence is cut down to CDR3 DNA, 39 bases in frame from base 1.